The clone carrying this T cell receptor (beta chain) was seen many times. With 5 bases removed from V and 5 bases from J, the gap between germline ends came to 19 bases. This CDR3 is built from 15 residues. Germline V gene data show CDR1 as SGHAT and CDR2 as FQNNGV. The sample comes from a study of blood T cell repertoires in COVID-19. Method: immunoSEQ multiplex PCR; TCRdb's copy keeps in-frame clones and lacks some. The sample holds about 120,000 clones, around 90% seen once. The material sequenced was peripheral blood. The TCR comes from a woman aged 45-60 years with active or convalescent COVID-19. The V gene is TRBV11-2, the J gene TRBJ2-7; perhaps TRBD2 as D (7 bases). CDR3: CASSRGKGGTNEQYF. The CDR3 DNA sequence: TGTGCCAGCAGCCGAGGAAAGGGGGGGACTAACGAGCAGTACTTC.